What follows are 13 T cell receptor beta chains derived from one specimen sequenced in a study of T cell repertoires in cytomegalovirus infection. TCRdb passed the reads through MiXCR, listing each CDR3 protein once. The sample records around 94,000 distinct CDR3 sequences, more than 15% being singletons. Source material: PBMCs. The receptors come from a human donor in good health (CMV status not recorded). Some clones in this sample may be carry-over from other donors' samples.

The CDR3 DNA is TGCAGTGCTGAAGTTTTGCGGGGACGGGGAGATGAGCAGTTCTTC. It specifies CSAEVLRGRGDEQFF. V gene TRBV20-1 combines with J gene TRBJ2-1; D is possibly TRBD2 (6 bases). V dropped 5 bases and J dropped 8 bases, with 22 bases sitting between them. This CDR3 region has 15 residues. Germline-derived CDR1 and CDR2 are DFQATT and SNEGSKA (reference sequence).

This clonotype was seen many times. CDR3 in DNA: TGTGCCAGCAGCTTAACGGGGCTCGGGGTGAGCGGCTACACCTTC. Its protein product is CASSLTGLGVSGYTF. The chain carries TRBV7-3 and TRBJ1-2; tentatively, D is TRBD1 (5 bases). Germline lookup yields CDR1 SGHTA and CDR2 FQGTGA. V dropped 0 bases and J dropped 8 bases, with 16 bases sitting between them. This CDR3 comprises 15 residues.

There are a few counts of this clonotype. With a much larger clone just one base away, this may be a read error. The chain's CDR3 is CASSAWGNTEAFF. Here the CDR3 DNA reads TGTGCCAGCAGCGCCTGGGGGAACACTGAAGCTTTCTTT. V and J are TRBV2 and TRBJ1-1; no definite D call. Trimming stripped 6 bases from V and 1 base from J, with 9 bases between. The CDR3 is 13 amino acids. Germline CDR1 is SNHLY and CDR2 is FYNNEI.

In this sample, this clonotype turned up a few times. CDR3 in amino acids: CASSSSRLAGRSNDEQYF. The DNA for the CDR3 is TGCGCCAGCAGCTCGAGCCGACTAGCGGGGAGGTCGAACGACGAGCAGTACTTC. V gene TRBV5-1 combines with J gene TRBJ2-7, with 11 bases fitting TRBD2. The CDR3 runs 18 residues. Losses at the gene ends were 3 bases for V and 5 bases for J; bases not matched to a gene: 16. CDR1 SGHRS and CDR2 YFSETQ come from the germline V gene.

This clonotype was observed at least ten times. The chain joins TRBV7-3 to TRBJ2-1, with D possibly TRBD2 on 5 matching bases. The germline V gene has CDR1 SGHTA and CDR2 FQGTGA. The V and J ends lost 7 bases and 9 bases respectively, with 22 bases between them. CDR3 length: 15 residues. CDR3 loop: CASTPAAGPISEQFF. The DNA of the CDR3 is TGTGCCAGCACCCCCGCGGCGGGTCCGATCAGTGAGCAGTTCTTC.

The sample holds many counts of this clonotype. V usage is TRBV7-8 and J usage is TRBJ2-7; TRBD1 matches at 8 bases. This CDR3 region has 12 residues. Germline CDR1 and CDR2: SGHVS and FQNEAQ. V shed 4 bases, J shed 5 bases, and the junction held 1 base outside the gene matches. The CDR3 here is CASSSQGDEQYF. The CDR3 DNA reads TGTGCCAGCAGCTCACAGGGGGACGAGCAGTACTTC.

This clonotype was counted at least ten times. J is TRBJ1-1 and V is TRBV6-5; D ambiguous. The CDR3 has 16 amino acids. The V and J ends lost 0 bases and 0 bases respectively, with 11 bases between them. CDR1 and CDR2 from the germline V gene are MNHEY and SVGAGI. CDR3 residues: CASSYSGGSLNTEAFF. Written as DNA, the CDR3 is TGTGCCAGCAGTTACTCGGGCGGATCGCTGAACACTGAAGCTTTCTTT.

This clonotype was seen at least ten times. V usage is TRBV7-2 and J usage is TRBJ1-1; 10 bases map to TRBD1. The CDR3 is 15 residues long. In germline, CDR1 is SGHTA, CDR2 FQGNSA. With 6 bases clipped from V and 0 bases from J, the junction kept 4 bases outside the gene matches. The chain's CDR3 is CASRRGQGVNTEAFF. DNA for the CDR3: TGTGCCAGCAGGCGTGGACAGGGGGTGAACACTGAAGCTTTCTTT.

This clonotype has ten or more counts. As DNA, the CDR3 is TGTGCCAGCAGCCCCCGGCAGGCAGGCGGCTACACCTTC. Residues: CASSPRQAGGYTF. The chain has TRBV7-2 and TRBJ1-2; D remains ambiguous. The germline V gene encodes CDR1 SGHTA and CDR2 FQGNSA. Trimming took 5 bases from V and 8 from J, leaving 15 bases between them. The CDR3 covers 13 residues.

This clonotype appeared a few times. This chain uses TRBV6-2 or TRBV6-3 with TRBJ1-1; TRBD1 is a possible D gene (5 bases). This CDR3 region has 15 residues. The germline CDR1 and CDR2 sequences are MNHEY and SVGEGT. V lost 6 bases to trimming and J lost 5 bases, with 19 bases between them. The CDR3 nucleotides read TGTGCCAGCAGCCCCCGTAGTGGGGGAAATACTGAAGCTTTCTTT. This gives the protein CASSPRSGGNTEAFF.

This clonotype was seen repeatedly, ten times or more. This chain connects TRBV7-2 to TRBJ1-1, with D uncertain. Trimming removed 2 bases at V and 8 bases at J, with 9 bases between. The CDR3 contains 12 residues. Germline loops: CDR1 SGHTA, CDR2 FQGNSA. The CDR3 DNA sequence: TGTGCCAGCAGCTTATTATTCAGGGAAGCTTTCTTT. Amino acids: CASSLLFREAFF. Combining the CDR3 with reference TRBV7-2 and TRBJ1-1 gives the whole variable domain GAGVSQSPSNKVTEKGKDVELRCDPISGHTALYWYRQSLGQGLEFLIYFQGNSAPDKSGLPSDRFSAERTGGSVSTLTIQRTQQEDSAVYLCASSLLFREAFFGQGTRLTVV.

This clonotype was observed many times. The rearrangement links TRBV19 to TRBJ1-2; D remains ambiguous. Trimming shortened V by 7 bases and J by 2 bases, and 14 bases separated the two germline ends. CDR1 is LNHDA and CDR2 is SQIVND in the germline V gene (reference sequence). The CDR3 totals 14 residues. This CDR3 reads CASIDRGRNYGYTF. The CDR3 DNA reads TGTGCCAGTATTGACCGCGGGAGAAACTATGGCTACACCTTC.

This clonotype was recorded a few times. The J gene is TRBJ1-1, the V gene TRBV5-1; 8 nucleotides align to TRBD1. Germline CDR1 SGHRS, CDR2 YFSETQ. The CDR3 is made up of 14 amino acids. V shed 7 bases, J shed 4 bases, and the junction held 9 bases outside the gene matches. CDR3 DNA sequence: TGCGCCAGCGGTAATGGACAGGGTGGCACTGAAGCTTTCTTT. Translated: CASGNGQGGTEAFF.